The 26 T cell receptor beta chains in this list originate from one sample, sequenced in a study of blood T cell repertoires in COVID-19. Measured with immunoSEQ multiplex PCR; TCRdb has only the in-frame clones, and not every one. The data contain about 280,000 clones, around nine tenths of them singletons. Sequencing used peripheral blood. The receptors stem from a man aged 35 to 55 with active or convalescent COVID-19.

J is TRBJ2-1 and V is TRBV7-9, with TRBD2 matching 7 bases. The CDR3 length is 12 residues. Germline V gives CDR1 SEHNR, CDR2 FQNEAQ (reference sequence). The trim removed 2 bases at V and 9 bases at J, leaving 1 base unmatched. The CDR3 spells CASSLSGVEQFF. The CDR3 coding sequence is TGTGCCAGCAGCTTAAGCGGGGTTGAGCAGTTCTTC.

The J gene is TRBJ2-3, the V gene TRBV14; 8 bases are shared with TRBD1. The V and J ends lost 3 bases and 2 bases, in that order; junction bases with no gene match: 4. CDR3 length equals 15 residues. Germline V gene sequence: CDR1 SGHDN, CDR2 FVKESK. The DNA of the CDR3 is TGTGCCAGCAGCCAGGACAGGGTTTCCACAGATACGCAGTATTTT. As protein: CASSQDRVSTDTQYF.

The chain recombines TRBV4-1 with TRBJ2-6, with 11 bases fitting TRBD1. Unmatched junction bases numbered 13, after V lost 8 bases and J lost 1 base. Per the germline V gene, CDR1 is MGHRA and CDR2 is YSYEKL. The CDR3 sequence is 19 residues long. CDR3 bases: TGCGCCAGCGCGACTCTGGGAGGACAGGGGGCGTCTGGGGCCAACGTCCTGACTTTC. It specifies CASATLGGQGASGANVLTF.

This clone was counted a single time. The gene calls are TRBV3-1 (or the pseudogene TRBV3-2) and TRBJ2-2, with TRBD2 matching 14 bases. Germline CDR1 is LGHDT and CDR2 is YNNKEL (reference sequence). This CDR3 has 16 amino acids. V was pared by 4 bases and J by 7 bases, with 5 bases of the junction left unmatched. This CDR3 is CASSPGTSGGRGELFF. The CDR3 DNA reads as TGTGCCAGCAGCCCCGGGACTAGCGGGGGCCGCGGGGAGCTGTTTTTT.

A single count supports this clone. This chain uses TRBV5-1 with TRBJ2-7; the D gene is possibly TRBD1 (6 bases). This CDR3 has 14 residues. V dropped 4 bases and J dropped 3 bases, with 14 bases sitting between them. The germline gives CDR1 SGHRS, CDR2 YFSETQ. The CDR3 sequence: CASSLTGFGYEQYF. The CDR3, as DNA: TGCGCCAGCAGCCTAACAGGGTTTGGCTACGAGCAGTACTTC. Full variable domain (remainder filled in from reference TRBV5-1 and TRBJ2-7): KAGVTQTPRYLIKTRGQQVTLSCSPISGHRSVSWYQQTPGQGLQFLFEYFSETQRNKGNFPGRFSGRQFSNSRSEMNVSTLELGDSALYLCASSLTGFGYEQYFGPGTRLTVT.

The chain has TRBV3-1 (or the pseudogene TRBV3-2) and TRBJ1-2; 7 positions agree with TRBD1. This CDR3 is 16 amino acids long. V shed 1 base and J 4 bases; nucleotides not matched to a gene: 9. Germline V gives CDR1 LGHDT, CDR2 YNNKEL (reference sequence). Here the CDR3 reads CASSQAPLTGTYGYTF. CDR3 nucleotide sequence: TGTGCCAGCAGCCAAGCCCCACTGACAGGGACCTATGGCTACACCTTC.

The rearrangement joins TRBV4-2 to TRBJ1-6, with D unresolved. The length of the CDR3 is 13 residues. V was clipped by 4 bases and J by 7 bases, with 8 bases between them. CDR1 is LGHNA, CDR2 YNFKEQ, per germline. In DNA form, the CDR3 reads TGTGCCAGCAGCCCCGGGGAAAATTCACCCCTCCACTTT. The encoded protein is CASSPGENSPLHF.

Concerning this clone: Additional DNA sequences in this sample encode the identical CDR3. The chain links TRBV18 to TRBJ1-6; TRBD1 matches 9 bases. Germline-derived CDR1 and CDR2 are KGHSH and LQKENI. The CDR3 runs 14 residues. V lost 3 bases to trimming and J lost 10 bases; unmatched junction nucleotides: 4. This CDR3 is CASSPGQGNSPLHF. The CDR3 nucleotides are TGTGCCAGCTCACCGGGACAGGGAAACTCACCCCTCCACTTT.

J is TRBJ2-7 and V is TRBV30, with D possibly being TRBD1 (5 bases). This CDR3 has 16 residues. CDR1 GTSNPN and CDR2 SVGIG come from the germline V gene (reference sequence). The germline V and J ends were trimmed by 0 bases and 0 bases, with 15 bases remaining between them. The CDR3 reads CAWSVGARASSYEQYF. CDR3 nucleotide sequence: TGTGCCTGGAGTGTTGGGGCCAGGGCGAGCTCCTACGAGCAGTACTTC. Full variable domain (outside the CDR3, taken from reference TRBV30 and TRBJ2-7): SQTIHQWPATLVQPVGSPLSLECTVEGTSNPNLYWYRQAAGRGLQLLFYSVGIGQISSEVPQNLSASRPQDRQFILSSKKLLLSDSGFYLCAWSVGARASSYEQYFGPGTRLTVT.

CDR3 bases: TGTGCCAGCAGCTTGGCAGGGGGCAACACCGGGGAGCTGTTTTTT. Protein: CASSLAGGNTGELFF. The chain couples TRBV7-8 to TRBJ2-2; 8 nucleotides line up with TRBD1. CDR3 size: 15 residues. Germline CDR1 reads SGHVS; CDR2 reads FQNEAQ. Trimming at V came to 3 bases and at J to 2 bases, leaving 2 bases not matched to a gene. The full variable domain, rest sourced from reference TRBV7-8 and TRBJ2-2, is GAGVSQSPRYKVAKRGQDVALRCDPISGHVSLFWYQQALGQGPEFLTYFQNEAQLDKSGLPSDRFFAERPEGSVSTLKIQRTQQEDSAVYLCASSLAGGNTGELFFGEGSRLTVL.

V and J are TRBV15 and TRBJ2-4; D may be TRBD1 (5 bases). V dropped 0 bases and J dropped 0 bases, with 18 bases sitting between them. The CDR3 extends over 19 amino acids. Per germline, CDR1 LNHNV and CDR2 YYDKDF (reference sequence). CDR3 sequence reads: CATSRDSGQTLLAKNIQYF. The CDR3 DNA is TGTGCCACCAGCAGAGATTCAGGACAAACATTACTAGCCAAAAACATTCAGTACTTC.

The J gene is TRBJ2-3, the V gene TRBV11-3; TRBD2 is a possible D gene (7 bases). V lost 5 bases and J lost 4, with 22 bases in between. The germline CDR1 and CDR2 sequences are SGHNT and YENEEA. This CDR3 contains 17 residues. The CDR3, as DNA: TGTGCCAGCAGCCCCCGACCGGGGGGCCTAACCCCAGATACGCAGTATTTT. It specifies CASSPRPGGLTPDTQYF.

This chain connects TRBV10-1 to TRBJ2-2; 7 bases are a match to TRBD2. Per the germline V gene, CDR1 is WNHNN and CDR2 is SYGVQD (reference sequence). The V segment lost 3 bases and the J segment 5 bases; nucleotides outside the gene matches: 3. There are 14 residues in the CDR3. The CDR3 bases are TGCGCCAGCAGTGAATGGGAGGGAACCGGGGAGCTGTTTTTT. Residues: CASSEWEGTGELFF.

The sample holds a few counts of this clone. The V and J genes are TRBV12-3 or TRBV12-4 and TRBJ2-2; TRBD1 agrees at 7 bases. Germline trimming cut 11 bases from V and 7 bases from J; bases unmatched to any gene: 4. The CDR3 sequence is 11 residues long. The CDR3 sequence: CAVGQVGELFF. Written as DNA, the CDR3 is TGTGCCGTCGGACAGGTCGGGGAGCTGTTTTTT.

The chain employs TRBV4-2 and TRBJ2-6, with D possibly matching TRBD1 (5 bases). This CDR3 contains 15 residues. Germline V CDR1 and CDR2: LGHNA, YNFKEQ. Trimming removed 0 bases from V and 3 bases from J, with 6 bases in between. This chain's CDR3 is CASSQDRVGANVLTF. The CDR3 DNA reads TGTGCCAGCAGCCAAGACAGGGTTGGGGCCAACGTCCTGACTTTC.

This sequence joins TRBV6-2 or TRBV6-3 and TRBJ2-2; D is possibly TRBD2 (6 bases). V was pared by 0 bases and J by 4 bases, with 12 bases between. The CDR3 is 16 residues long. From germline, CDR1 is MNHEY and CDR2 SVGEGT. DNA for the CDR3: TGTGCCAGCAGTTACTCTACTAGCTTAAGCACCGGGGAGCTGTTTTTT. Translation: CASSYSTSLSTGELFF.

This chain connects TRBV18 to TRBJ1-3, with 11 bases lining up with TRBD1. Germline V CDR1 and CDR2: KGHSH, LQKENI. The CDR3 is made up of 16 amino acids. The ends lost 3 bases at V and 4 bases at J; junction bases unmatched: 5. The CDR3 protein is CASSPQDRGHGNTIYF. Written as DNA, the CDR3 is TGTGCCAGCTCACCGCAGGACAGGGGGCACGGAAACACCATATATTTT.

The chain has TRBV7-2 and TRBJ1-3; D is perhaps TRBD1 (5 bases). There are 15 residues in the CDR3. The germline V and J ends were trimmed by 2 bases and 2 bases, with 10 bases remaining between them. Germline CDR1 is SGHTA and CDR2 is FQGNSA. The chain's CDR3 is CASSLTQGTGNTIYF. CDR3 DNA sequence: TGTGCCAGCAGCTTAACCCAGGGCACTGGAAACACCATATATTTT.

The rearrangement joins TRBV5-1 to TRBJ1-2; 11 nucleotides agree with TRBD1. The CDR3 length is 14 residues. Germline CDR1 is SGHRS and CDR2 is YFSETQ. The V gene end was trimmed by 4 bases and the J gene end by 7 bases; junction bases not matched to a gene: 6. CDR3 loop: CASSNGQGAGGYTF. Written as DNA, the CDR3 is TGCGCCAGCAGCAACGGACAGGGGGCTGGTGGCTACACCTTC. The full variable domain, with the rest looked up from reference TRBV5-1 and TRBJ1-2, is KAGVTQTPRYLIKTRGQQVTLSCSPISGHRSVSWYQQTPGQGLQFLFEYFSETQRNKGNFPGRFSGRQFSNSRSEMNVSTLELGDSALYLCASSNGQGAGGYTFGSGTRLTVV.

This clone was recorded only once. This chain uses TRBV18 with TRBJ2-1; 8 bases are shared with TRBD2. CDR1 and CDR2 (germline): KGHSH, LQKENI. This CDR3 spans 15 amino acids. With 1 base clipped from V and 7 bases from J, the junction kept 6 bases outside the gene matches. The CDR3 DNA sequence: TGTGCCAGCTCACCACGGCGGGAGGCTCGTAATGAGCAGTTCTTC. Translation gives CASSPRREARNEQFF.

CDR3 in DNA: TGTCCTCGACGGACAGGGTCCTACGAGCAGTACTTC. Translating gives CPRRTGSYEQYF. This chain uses TRBV6-5 with TRBJ2-7, with 8 bases matching TRBD1. CDR1 is MNHEY, CDR2 SVGAGI, per germline. CDR3 length: 12 residues.

V and J are TRBV20-1 and TRBJ2-1, with unresolved D. Germline V gene lookup returns CDR1 DFQATT and CDR2 SNEGSKA (reference sequence). The CDR3 is 10 residues long. V was cut by 3 bases and J by 10 bases, with 7 bases left in between. The CDR3, as DNA: TGCAGTGCTAGTATCAGGGAGCAGTTCTTC. Its translation is CSASIREQFF.

V usage is TRBV5-1 and J usage is TRBJ2-2; weak D call: TRBD1 (6 bases). Trimming stripped 5 bases from V and 1 base from J, with 12 bases between. CDR1 and CDR2 from the germline V gene are SGHRS and YFSETQ. This CDR3 has 15 amino acids. Here the CDR3 reads CASRPGHLNTGELFF. CDR3 nucleotides: TGCGCCAGCAGACCGGGACATTTGAACACCGGGGAGCTGTTTTTT.

The CDR3 DNA sequence: TGTGCCAGCAGAGGGCAGGGAAACCCTAACTATGGCTACACCTTC. Amino acid sequence: CASRGQGNPNYGYTF. V and J are TRBV6-5 and TRBJ1-2; D is perhaps TRBD1 (5 bases). Germline V lookup: CDR1 MNHEY, CDR2 SVGAGI. The CDR3 is 15 amino acids. Trimming stripped 6 bases from V and 0 bases from J, with 14 bases between.

The V gene is TRBV15, the J gene TRBJ2-3; D unclear. Germline V gene lookup returns CDR1 LNHNV and CDR2 YYDKDF (reference sequence). The CDR3 is 13 residues long. Trimming pared 3 bases from V and 0 bases from J, leaving 4 bases between. The CDR3 is CATSRASTDTQYF. DNA for the CDR3: TGTGCCACCAGCAGGGCTAGCACAGATACGCAGTATTTT.

The rearrangement joins TRBV6-6 to TRBJ1-1; unclear D gene. Looked up from germline, CDR1 is MNHNY and CDR2 is SVGAGI (reference sequence). There are 11 residues in the CDR3. V dropped 10 bases and J dropped 4 bases, with 10 bases sitting between them. CDR3 loop: CATSSSTEAFF. The CDR3 nucleotides read TGTGCCACATCCTCCAGCACTGAAGCTTTCTTT.